The 8 T cell receptor beta chains below were found in one sample sequenced in a study of glioma-infiltrating T cells after dendritic cell vaccination. Time point indicated: after dendritic cell vaccination, including at tumor progression/relapse. Clones were sequenced by immunoSEQ multiplex PCR, and TCRdb holds only the in-frame ones, with some missing. The table records roughly 88,000 clones, 80% to 90% of them present only once. The material sequenced was blood, taken after dendritic cell vaccination. The origin of the receptors is a human donor with glioblastoma.

This chain connects TRBV4-1 to TRBJ2-5; D is unresolved. The J call is doubtful: the DNA matches TRBJ2-7 better. CDR1 and CDR2 from the germline V gene are MGHRA and YSYEKL. The CDR3 runs to 14 residues. The CDR3 DNA reads TGCGCCAGCAGCCAAGAACTCCTCTCCTACGAGCAGTACTTC. Translated, it gives CASSQELLSYEQYF.

This chain links TRBV7-3 with TRBJ2-5; D perhaps matches TRBD2 (7 bases). The CDR3 contains 15 residues. Trimming took 5 bases from V and 5 from J, leaving 18 bases between them. The V gene's germline CDR1 is SGHTA and CDR2 FQGTGA. In nucleotides, the CDR3 is TGTGCCAGCAGCCGAATTGGGGCGGGGGCCGAGACCCAGTACTTC. Its translation: CASSRIGAGAETQYF.

This clone appeared a few times. The chain combines TRBV7-2 with TRBJ1-1, with D uncertain. The CDR3 spans 13 residues. Germline-derived CDR1 and CDR2 are SGHTA and FQGNSA. Trimming cost V 6 bases and J 7 bases, with 15 bases left between them. DNA for the CDR3: TGTGCCAGCAGGCCGGCAGGCTCCGGTGAAGCTTTCTTT. Protein product: CASRPAGSGEAFF.

V gene TRBV5-6 combines with J gene TRBJ1-3; 8 bases are shared with TRBD1. The trim removed 2 bases at V and 0 bases at J, leaving 4 bases unmatched. The length of the CDR3 is 16 residues. The germline CDR1 and CDR2 sequences are SGHDT and YYEEEE. The CDR3 loop reads CASSLSGGSSGNTIYF. The CDR3 region has the DNA TGTGCCAGCAGCTTATCAGGGGGCTCCTCTGGAAACACCATATATTTT.

This clone was detected a few times. This rearrangement joins TRBV27 to TRBJ2-7; 8 positions agree with TRBD1. This CDR3 contains 14 residues. CDR1 and CDR2 (germline): MNHEY, SMNVEV (reference sequence). The V segment lost 6 bases and the J segment 4 bases; nucleotides outside the gene matches: 8. CDR3 bases: TGTGCCAGCAGCGAAACAGGGGGGCGGTACGAGCAGTACTTC. It specifies CASSETGGRYEQYF.

For this clone: Different DNA sequences within this sample yield the same CDR3. The chain recombines TRBV10-3 with TRBJ1-1, with TRBD1 as a possible D gene (5 bases). CDR1 ENHRY and CDR2 SYGVKD come from the germline V gene. CDR3 length: 13 amino acids. The V end lost 6 bases, the J end lost 1 base, and 9 bases lay between the germline ends. The CDR3 is CAISGTGNTEAFF. The CDR3, as DNA: TGTGCCATCAGCGGTACAGGGAACACTGAAGCTTTCTTT.

The gene calls are TRBV25-1 and TRBJ1-5; D remains ambiguous. V was trimmed by 3 bases and J by 5 bases, leaving 8 bases between them. Looked up from germline, CDR1 is MGHDK and CDR2 is SYGVNS. The CDR3 has 13 residues. CDR3 residues: CASSDSGDQPQHF. In nucleotides, the CDR3 is TGTGCCAGCAGTGATTCCGGGGATCAGCCCCAGCATTTT.

This chain joins TRBV18 and TRBJ1-1, with D uncertain. V was trimmed by 2 bases and J by 2 bases, leaving 9 bases between them. CDR1 and CDR2 from the germline V gene are KGHSH and LQKENI. The CDR3 is made up of 14 amino acids. The CDR3 protein is CASSPGPANTEAFF. The CDR3 bases are TGTGCCAGCTCACCAGGGCCAGCAAACACTGAAGCTTTCTTT.